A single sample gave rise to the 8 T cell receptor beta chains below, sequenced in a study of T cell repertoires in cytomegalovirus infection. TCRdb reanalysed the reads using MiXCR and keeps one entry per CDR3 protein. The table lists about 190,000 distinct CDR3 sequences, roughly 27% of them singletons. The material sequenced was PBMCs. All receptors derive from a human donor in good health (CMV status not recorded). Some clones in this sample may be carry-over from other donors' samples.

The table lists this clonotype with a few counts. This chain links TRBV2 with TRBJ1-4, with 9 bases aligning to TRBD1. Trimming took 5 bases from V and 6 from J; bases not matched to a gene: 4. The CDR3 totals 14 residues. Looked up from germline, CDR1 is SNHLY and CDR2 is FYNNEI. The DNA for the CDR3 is TGTGCCAGCAGTACAGGGGGCGTGGATGAAAAACTGTTTTTT. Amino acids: CASSTGGVDEKLFF.

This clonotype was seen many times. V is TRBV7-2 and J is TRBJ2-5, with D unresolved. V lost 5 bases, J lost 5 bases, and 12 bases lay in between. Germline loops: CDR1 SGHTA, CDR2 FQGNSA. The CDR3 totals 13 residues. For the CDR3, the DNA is TGTGCCAGCAGCCTCGCTAAATTGGAGACCCAGTACTTC. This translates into CASSLAKLETQYF.

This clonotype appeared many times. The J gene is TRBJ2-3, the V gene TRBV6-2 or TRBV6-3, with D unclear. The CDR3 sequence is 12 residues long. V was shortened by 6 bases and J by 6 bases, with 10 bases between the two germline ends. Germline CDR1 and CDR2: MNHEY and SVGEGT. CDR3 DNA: TGTGCCAGCAGCCCTTTGGGGGATACGCAGTATTTT. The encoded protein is CASSPLGDTQYF.

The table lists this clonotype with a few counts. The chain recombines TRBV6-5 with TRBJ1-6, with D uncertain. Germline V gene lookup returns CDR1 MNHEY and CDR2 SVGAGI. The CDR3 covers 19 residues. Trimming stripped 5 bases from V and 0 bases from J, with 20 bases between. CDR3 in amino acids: CASSRYRHPSSSYNSPLHF. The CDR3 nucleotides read TGTGCCAGCAGTCGTTATAGGCACCCCTCTAGCTCCTATAATTCACCCCTCCACTTT.

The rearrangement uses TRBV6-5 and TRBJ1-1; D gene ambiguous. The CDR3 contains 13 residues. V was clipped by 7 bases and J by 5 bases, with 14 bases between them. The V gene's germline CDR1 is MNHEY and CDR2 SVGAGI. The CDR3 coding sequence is TGTGCCAGCATTGAGGGAGGGAAAACTGAAGCTTTCTTT. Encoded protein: CASIEGGKTEAFF.

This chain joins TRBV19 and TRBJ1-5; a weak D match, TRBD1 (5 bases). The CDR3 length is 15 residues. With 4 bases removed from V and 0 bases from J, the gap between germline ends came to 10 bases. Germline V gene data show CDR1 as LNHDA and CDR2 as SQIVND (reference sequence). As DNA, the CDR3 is TGTGCCAGTAGTAAAGACAGATATAGCAATCAGCCCCAGCATTTT. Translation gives CASSKDRYSNQPQHF.

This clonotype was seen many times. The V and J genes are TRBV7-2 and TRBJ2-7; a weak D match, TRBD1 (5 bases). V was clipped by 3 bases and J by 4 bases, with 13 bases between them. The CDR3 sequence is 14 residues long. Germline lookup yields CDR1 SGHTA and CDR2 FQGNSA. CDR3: CASSFGSGRYEQYF. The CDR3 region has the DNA TGTGCCAGCAGCTTTGGGTCAGGGCGGTACGAGCAGTACTTC. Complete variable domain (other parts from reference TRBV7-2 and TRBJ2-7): GAGVSQSPSNKVTEKGKDVELRCDPISGHTALYWYRQSLGQGLEFLIYFQGNSAPDKSGLPSDRFSAERTGGSVSTLTIQRTQQEDSAVYLCASSFGSGRYEQYFGPGTRLTVT.

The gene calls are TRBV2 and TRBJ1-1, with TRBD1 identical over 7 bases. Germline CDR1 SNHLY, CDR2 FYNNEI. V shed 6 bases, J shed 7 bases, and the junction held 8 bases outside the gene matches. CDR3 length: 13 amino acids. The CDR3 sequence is CASRVQGRNEAFF. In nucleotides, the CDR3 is TGTGCCAGCAGGGTACAGGGGAGAAATGAAGCTTTCTTT.